This TCR beta chain is drawn from a study of control samples from healthy donors and cancer patients (dated by TCRdb to the early 2020s). Library preparation used the immunoSEQ multiplex PCR assay. Not all clones reach the TCRdb copy of this immuneACCESS table, which keeps in-frame sequences only. Checked studies attribute under half of the gap to unresolved V genes and leave the rest unexplained. The sample table records around 85,000 clones; roughly nine tenths of these occur just once. The ten largest clonotypes hold 7.5% to 9% of the sample. On this clone itself: Its specific antigen is unknown. No base qualities exist here, and no much larger clone lies one base off it.

Specimen: blood. This clonotype originated in an older woman in good health.

This receptor carries the CDR3 CASSQGEGGYTF. In nucleotides, the sequence is TGTGCCAGCAGCCAAGGGGAGGGAGGCTACACCTTC. The rearrangement combines TRBV3-1 (or the pseudogene TRBV3-2) with TRBJ1-2; no D gene call is confident. V is shortened by 1 base, J by 8 bases, and the region joining them spans 8 bases. CDR1 and CDR2, looked up from the germline V gene (reference sequence), are LGHDT and YNNKEL. The CDR3 has 12 amino acids, counting the end cysteine and phenylalanine. The kept DNA is CDR3 alone, 36 bases in frame from the first base.